These 21 T cell receptor beta chains originate from one sample sequenced in a study of sequential checkpoint blockade in melanoma. As to treatment: randomized to nivolumab then ipilimumab (arm A) or the reverse (arm B). Produced via immunoSEQ multiplex PCR; TCRdb's table is partial and in-frame only. This sample has about 12,000 clones, with more than 60% found just once. The material sequenced was CD8+ T cells sorted from blood (inferred from file names), taken from a patient given nivolumab and ipilimumab in sequence. The receptors were sampled from a human donor with melanoma.

V gene TRBV5-1 combines with J gene TRBJ2-2, with 7 bases that match TRBD2. The CDR3 covers 15 residues. The V gene end was trimmed by 4 bases and the J gene end by 1 base; junction bases not matched to a gene: 4. CDR1 and CDR2 (germline): SGHRS, YFSETQ. For the CDR3, the DNA is TGCGCCAGCAGCCGGGGGAGGGAGAACACCGGGGAGCTGTTTTTT. It yields the protein CASSRGRENTGELFF.

The chain combines TRBV2 with TRBJ1-2; D possibly corresponds to TRBD1 (6 bases). Trimming took off 5 bases at V and 1 base at J, with 17 bases between the two ends. CDR3 length equals 16 residues. From germline, CDR1 is SNHLY and CDR2 FYNNEI. For the CDR3, the DNA is TGTGCCAGCAGTAGGACAGTCGCTACTCTTAACTATGGCTACACCTTC. This codes for CASSRTVATLNYGYTF.

This rearrangement joins TRBV5-4 to TRBJ2-7; 9 bases agree with TRBD1. With 4 bases clipped from V and 4 bases from J, the junction kept 9 bases outside the gene matches. Germline V gene data show CDR1 as SGHNT and CDR2 as YYREEE (reference sequence). The CDR3 has 15 residues. CDR3 nucleotides: TGTGCCAGCAGCCACCTGCCCGACAGGGGGTACGAGCAGTACTTC. Amino acid sequence: CASSHLPDRGYEQYF.

The CDR3 loop reads CASSLLPGLASINEQFF. In DNA, the CDR3 is TGTGCCAGCTCACTATTGCCGGGACTAGCGTCAATTAATGAGCAGTTCTTC. The rearrangement uses TRBV18 and TRBJ2-1; 10 bases fit TRBD2. The CDR3 spans 17 residues. The trim removed 4 bases at V and 7 bases at J, leaving 13 bases unmatched. The germline V gene encodes CDR1 KGHSH and CDR2 LQKENI. Looking up the rest from reference TRBV18 and TRBJ2-1 gives the full variable domain: NAGVMQNPRHLVRRRGQEARLRCSPMKGHSHVYWYRQLPEEGLKFMVYLQKENIIDESGMPKERFSAEFPKEGPSILRIQQVVRGDSAAYFCASSLLPGLASINEQFFGPGTRLTVL.

This chain uses TRBV19 with TRBJ2-7; TRBD2 agrees at 11 bases. The CDR3 covers 15 residues. Germline trimming cut 5 bases from V and 2 bases from J; bases unmatched to any gene: 5. Germline loops: CDR1 LNHDA, CDR2 SQIVND (reference sequence). For the CDR3, the DNA is TGTGCCAGTAGTGCAGGGACTAGCGGAACCTACGAGCAGTACTTC. Translation gives CASSAGTSGTYEQYF.

V and J are TRBV5-1 and TRBJ1-1; 10 bases fit TRBD1. The CDR3 runs to 16 residues. The germline V gene encodes CDR1 SGHRS and CDR2 YFSETQ. V was clipped by 4 bases and J by 10 bases; unmatched bases: 16. CDR3 sequence: CASSPFPGQGSGGAFF. As DNA, the CDR3 is TGCGCCAGCAGCCCATTCCCGGGACAGGGGTCCGGGGGAGCTTTCTTT.

The chain couples TRBV6-5 to TRBJ1-5, with D possibly matching TRBD1 (6 bases). This CDR3 has 13 residues. V was clipped by 5 bases and J by 6 bases, with 11 bases between them. CDR1 is MNHEY, CDR2 SVGAGI, per germline. The CDR3 reads CASSTGFGQPQHF. The CDR3 bases are TGTGCCAGCAGTACAGGGTTTGGTCAGCCCCAGCATTTT.

The chain links TRBV27 to TRBJ2-3, with 7 positions matching TRBD2. J was trimmed by 1 base and V by 7 bases; bases with no gene match: 5. The CDR3 has 14 residues. Germline lookup yields CDR1 MNHEY and CDR2 SMNVEV (reference sequence). This chain's CDR3 is CASNPGGRTDTQYF. For the CDR3, the DNA is TGTGCCAGCAACCCGGGGGGACGCACAGATACGCAGTATTTT.

CDR3 DNA sequence: TGCGCCAGCAGCCATACAGGGCTAAGCTCTGGGGCCAACGTCCTGACTTTC. Residues: CASSHTGLSSGANVLTF. This chain uses TRBV4-3 with TRBJ2-6; weak D call: TRBD1 (6 bases). The V end was cut by 3 bases, the J end by 0 bases, with 12 bases between. There are 17 residues in the CDR3. The germline CDR1 and CDR2 sequences are LGHNA and YSLEER.

The chain links TRBV27 to TRBJ1-2; 8 positions match TRBD1. Germline V lookup: CDR1 MNHEY, CDR2 SMNVEV (reference sequence). The CDR3 consists of 15 residues. The V and J ends lost 5 bases and 4 bases, in that order; junction bases with no gene match: 9. CDR3 DNA: TGTGCCAGCAGTACCGACAGGGGTAGAAGCTATGGCTACACCTTC. This encodes CASSTDRGRSYGYTF.

The chain couples TRBV27 to TRBJ2-1, with 10 bases matching TRBD2. Germline V gene data show CDR1 as MNHEY and CDR2 as SMNVEV (reference sequence). CDR3 size: 17 residues. J lost 12 bases, V lost 5 bases, and 19 bases had no gene match. CDR3 sequence (DNA): TGTGCCAGCAGTCCGTCCCCTTCTAGCGGGAGCCCCTCAGGGCAGTTCTTC. Encoded protein: CASSPSPSSGSPSGQFF.

The chain carries TRBV5-4 and TRBJ2-7; TRBD1 matches 7 bases. Germline trimming cut 0 bases from V and 4 bases from J; bases unmatched to any gene: 4. Germline CDR1 reads SGHNT; CDR2 reads YYREEE (reference sequence). This CDR3 spans 14 amino acids. The CDR3 bases are TGTGCCAGCAGCTTGGGACAGGGTAATTACGAGCAGTACTTC. This sequence encodes CASSLGQGNYEQYF.

The CDR3 sequence is CASGTGLHQPQHF. In DNA form, the CDR3 reads TGTGCCAGCGGGACAGGGCTCCATCAGCCCCAGCATTTT. The chain is built from TRBV7-3 and TRBJ1-5, with 9 nucleotides matching TRBD1. CDR3 size: 13 residues. Losses at the gene ends were 8 bases for V and 5 bases for J; bases not matched to a gene: 4. Germline V lookup: CDR1 SGHTA, CDR2 FQGTGA. The full variable domain, completed using reference TRBV7-3 and TRBJ1-5, is GAGVSQTPSNKVTEKGKYVELRCDPISGHTALYWYRQSLGQGPEFLIYFQGTGAADDSGLPNDRFFAVRPEGSVSTLKIQRTERGDSAVYLCASGTGLHQPQHFGDGTRLSIL.

V usage is TRBV27 and J usage is TRBJ2-5; 9 positions agree with TRBD2. Germline V gene sequence: CDR1 MNHEY, CDR2 SMNVEV (reference sequence). This CDR3 contains 15 residues. V lost 5 bases, J lost 0 bases, and 4 bases stayed unmatched. The CDR3 protein is CASSETSGYQETQYF. The CDR3 DNA reads as TGTGCCAGCAGTGAGACTAGCGGTTACCAAGAGACCCAGTACTTC.

The chain recombines TRBV27 with TRBJ2-3, with TRBD1 as a possible D gene (6 bases). The CDR3 totals 15 residues. Germline CDR1 is MNHEY and CDR2 is SMNVEV (reference sequence). V shed 5 bases and J shed 0 bases, with 12 bases lying between them. In nucleotides, the CDR3 is TGTGCCAGCAGTAAAAACAGGGCTAGCACAGATACGCAGTATTTT. Translating gives CASSKNRASTDTQYF.

The chain links TRBV7-9 to TRBJ2-1; TRBD2 agrees at 8 bases. This CDR3 has 16 residues. Germline CDR1 reads SEHNR; CDR2 reads FQNEAQ (reference sequence). V was pared by 4 bases and J by 8 bases, with 13 bases of the junction left unmatched. CDR3 protein: CASSSSGTSTLDEQFF. The CDR3 DNA is TGTGCCAGCAGCTCTTCCGGGACTAGTACCCTCGATGAGCAGTTCTTC.

This clone was observed a single time. This chain links TRBV5-6 with TRBJ2-1; 8 nucleotides match TRBD2. Germline CDR1 and CDR2: SGHDT and YYEEEE. V trimming: 3 bases; J trimming: 8 bases; junction bases outside the gene matches: 13. This CDR3 spans 16 amino acids. CDR3 in DNA: TGTGCCAGCAGCTCCCGGGGTACGGGACTAGGACATGAGCAGTTCTTC. Translating it yields CASSSRGTGLGHEQFF.

The V call is TRBV9, the J call TRBJ1-2, with 8 bases fitting TRBD1. Germline CDR1 reads SGDLS; CDR2 reads YYNGEE. This CDR3 region has 13 residues. V shed 7 bases and J 8 bases; nucleotides not matched to a gene: 10. This chain's CDR3 is CASGKPRGQGYTF. The CDR3 DNA reads as TGTGCCAGCGGTAAACCCAGGGGGCAGGGCTACACCTTC.

The rearrangement uses TRBV2 and TRBJ2-1; 11 positions match TRBD2. Germline CDR1 is SNHLY and CDR2 is FYNNEI. Trimming cost V 8 bases and J 3 bases; bases outside gene matches: 6. CDR3 length equals 15 residues. The DNA for the CDR3 is TGTGCCAGCGTTTTAGCGGGAGGGGTCTACAATGAGCAGTTCTTC. It encodes CASVLAGGVYNEQFF.

The chain couples TRBV7-9 to TRBJ2-7; weak D call: TRBD2 (6 bases). The CDR3 consists of 12 residues. Germline CDR1 and CDR2: SEHNR and FQNEAQ (reference sequence). The germline V and J ends were trimmed by 5 bases and 4 bases, with 9 bases remaining between them. The chain's CDR3 is CASSPSGYEQYF. Written as DNA, the CDR3 is TGTGCCAGCAGCCCCAGCGGGTACGAGCAGTACTTC.

The genes are TRBV9 and TRBJ2-3, with 7 bases matching TRBD2. V shed 0 bases and J 14 bases; nucleotides not matched to a gene: 15. Germline V gene lookup returns CDR1 SGDLS and CDR2 YYNGEE. The CDR3 is 15 amino acids. The CDR3 bases are TGTGCCAGCAGCGTAGAGGTTAGCGGGCCCCTCCGGCTGTATTTT. It codes for CASSVEVSGPLRLYF.